A selection of T cell receptor beta chains follows, all from one sample in a study of cytomegalovirus exposure and HLA in healthy donors. Profiled with immunoSEQ multiplex PCR; TCRdb holds only in-frame clones, not every one. Of approximately 290,000 clones detected, about four fifths appear once; the ten largest clones hold about 0.28%. Specimen: PBMCs. These receptor sequences come from a girl aged 2 to 10 in good health and CMV-seronegative. The CDR3 runs from the conserved cysteine through the conserved F or W. D genes are given only for firm matches. Size tells how often a clone was seen (once, few, many) or the class of an expanded clone, and some rows leave it out.

>TRBD1|TRBJ1-5|.|TRBV18
TGTGCCAGCTCCCCCGACAGGGGGCGCGCTCAGCCCCAGCATTTT
CASSPDRGRAQPQHF
>TRBD1|TRBJ1-4|.|TRBV7-9
TGTTCCAGCAGCTCGCAATCCGGGACAGGTGGAATTTTT
CSSSSQSGTGGIF
>TRBD2|TRBJ2-7|.|TRBV30
TGTGCCTGGAGGGGAGCGGGAGGTAGAGACGAGCAGTACTTC
CAWRGAGGRDEQYF
>.|TRBJ2-6|.|TRBV5-1
TGCGCCAGCAGCCAACGGTCTGGCAGGGCCAGCTCTGGGGCCAACGTCCTGACTTTC
CASSQRSGRASSGANVLTF
>TRBD2|TRBJ2-3|.|TRBV30
TGTGCCTGGGCCTTACTAGCGGGGGGAAAAGATACGCAGTATTTT
CAWALLAGGKDTQYF
>TRBD1|TRBJ1-6|.|TRBV6-5
TGTGCCAGCAGTGTACAGGGGGTTTGGTCACCCCTCCACTTT
CASSVQGVWSPLHF
>.|TRBJ1-1|.|TRBV5-6
TGTGCCAGCAGCTTCGGGAGTAACACTGAAGCTTTCTTT
CASSFGSNTEAFF
>.|TRBJ2-3|.|TRBV4-1
TGCGCCAGCAGCCAAACTAAGACTAGCACAGATACGCAGTATTTT
CASSQTKTSTDTQYF
>TRBD2|TRBJ2-3|once|TRBV14
TGTGCCAGCAGCCTCCAGGGACTAGTCGCAGATACGCAGTATTTT
CASSLQGLVADTQYF
>.|TRBJ1-1|.|TRBV5-1
TGCGCCAGCAGCTCGACCTGGACAGCTTCAATGAACACTGAAGCTTTCTTT
CASSSTWTASMNTEAFF
>.|TRBJ2-7|.|TRBV20-1
TGCAGTGCGTCCAGGGGCTACGAGCAGTACTTC
CSASRGYEQYF
>.|TRBJ1-4|few|TRBV25-1
TGTGCCAGCAGTGAATCAGGATTTGAAAAACTGTTTTTT
CASSESGFEKLFF
>TRBD1|TRBJ1-1|.|TRBV10-3
TGTGCCATCAGAAGAACCCGGGACAGGGGATCCACTGAAGCTTTCTTT
CAIRRTRDRGSTEAFF
>.|TRBJ1-1|once|TRBV9
TGTGCCAGCAGCAAGCCTTCTGGCGGTTACACTGAAGCTTTCTTT
CASSKPSGGYTEAFF
>.|TRBJ1-5|.|TRBV30
TGTGCCTGGAGTGTACGGGGGGATCAGCCCCAGCATTTT
CAWSVRGDQPQHF
>.|TRBJ2-1|.|TRBV5-5
TGTGCCAGCACCCACGACGTGGGGCAGCTCAATGAGCAGTTCTTC
CASTHDVGQLNEQFF
>.|TRBJ2-7|.|TRBV29-1
TGCAGCGCATGCCCCCGGGACACCTACGAGCAGTACTTC
CSACPRDTYEQYF
>.|TRBJ1-4|.|TRBV6-1
TGTGCCAGCAGTGAACATGTACAGATTCTTCGGTCTAATGAAAAACTGTTTTTT
CASSEHVQILRSNEKLFF
>TRBD1|TRBJ2-2|.|TRBV9
TGTGCCAGCAGCGCCGGACAGGGTGGGACCGGGGAGCTGTTTTTT
CASSAGQGGTGELFF
>TRBD1|TRBJ2-2|.|TRBV5-1
TGCGCCAGCAGCACTAAATTCCAGGGGGCTATTAACACCGGGGAGCTGTTTTTT
CASSTKFQGAINTGELFF
>TRBD2|TRBJ2-7|once|TRBV18
TGTGCCAGCTCACCTATAGCGACTAGCGGGGGGATAAACGAGCAGTACTTC
CASSPIATSGGINEQYF
>TRBD1|TRBJ1-3|.|TRBV28
TGTGCCAGCAGGATAAGGGACAGGGCTGGAAACACCATATATTTT
CASRIRDRAGNTIYF
>.|TRBJ2-1|.|TRBV27
TGTGCCAGCGTCAGGGCTGGGGAGCAGTTCTTC
CASVRAGEQFF
>.|TRBJ2-1|.|TRBV19
TGTGCCTGCCAAGGGGTATACAATGAGCAGTTCTTC
CACQGVYNEQFF
>TRBD1|TRBJ1-1|.|TRBV29-1
TGCAGCGTTGAGTCCTCAGGGGGCTTCGTGAACACTGAAGCTTTCTTT
CSVESSGGFVNTEAFF
>TRBD2|TRBJ2-7|.|TRBV11-1
TGTGCCAGCAGCCGGGGGAGGGACTCTAGCGGGGCCTACGAGCAGTACTTC
CASSRGRDSSGAYEQYF
>TRBD2|TRBJ2-5|once|TRBV7-2
TGTGCCAGCAGCCACACTAGCGGAGAAGAGACCCAGTACTTC
CASSHTSGEETQYF
>.|TRBJ2-2|few|TRBV14
TGTGCCAGCAGCCTTACGAACACCGGGGAGCTGTTTTTT
CASSLTNTGELFF
>.|TRBJ2-1|.|TRBV11-2
TGTGCCAGCAGCTTTATCCTAAGCTCCTACAGTGAGCAGTTCTTC
CASSFILSSYSEQFF
>TRBD2|TRBJ2-3|.|TRBV5-1
TGCGCCAGCAGTAGCGGGGGGACCACAGATACGCAGTATTTT
CASSSGGTTDTQYF
>TRBD2|TRBJ2-1|.|TRBV6-5
TGTGCCAGCAGTTACTTTTCCGGGACTAGTCCGTATGAGCAGTTCTTC
CASSYFSGTSPYEQFF
>.|TRBJ2-2|.|TRBV9
TGTGCCAGCAGCGTAGTAAAAACCGGGGAGCTGTTTTTT
CASSVVKTGELFF
>.|TRBJ2-1|.|TRBV7-9
TGTGCCAGCAGCCCCTCCCGTGGGCGCTACAATGAGCAGTTCTTC
CASSPSRGRYNEQFF
>TRBD2|TRBJ2-1|few|TRBV7-2
TGTGCCAGCAGACTTAGCCTAGCGGATTACAATGAGCAGTTCTTC
CASRLSLADYNEQFF
>TRBD1|TRBJ2-7|.|TRBV18
TGTGCCAGCTCACGGGGAATGACAGGGGGATCCTACGAGCAGTACTTC
CASSRGMTGGSYEQYF
>.|TRBJ2-3|few|TRBV15
TGTGCCACCAGCCGTTCCCTTTCAGAGGCAGATACGCAGTATTTT
CATSRSLSEADTQYF
>TRBD2|TRBJ2-1|.|TRBV7-9
TGTGCCAGCAGCTTAAACGGCCTAGCGGGGGGGCTTGAGCAGTTCTTC
CASSLNGLAGGLEQFF
>TRBD1|TRBJ2-1|.|TRBV5-1
TGCGCCAGCAGCTGGAGGGCAGGGGGCCTCGATGAGCAGTTCTTC
CASSWRAGGLDEQFF
>TRBD2|TRBJ2-1|.|TRBV11-2
TGTGCCAGCAGCTCAAAGCAAACACTAGCGGGGAACAATGAGCAGTTCTTC
CASSSKQTLAGNNEQFF
>TRBD1|TRBJ2-2|.|TRBV5-1
TGCGCCAGCAGCCAAACCTGGACAGGGCAGAGCACCGGGGAGCTGTTTTTT
CASSQTWTGQSTGELFF
>.|TRBJ1-1|.|TRBV28
TGTGCCAGCAGACCGGGAGGGGGTCCGGGGCGCCACACTGAAGCTTTCTTT
CASRPGGGPGRHTEAFF
>.|TRBJ1-5|.|TRBV20-1
TGCAGTGCTAGAGATCTATCTATGCAGCATTTT
CSARDLSMQHF
>TRBD1|TRBJ1-5|.|TRBV19
TGTGCCAGTAGTAGACAGGGAAATCAGCCCCAGCATTTT
CASSRQGNQPQHF
>.|TRBJ2-3|.|TRBV2
TGTGCCAGCAGTGAAGCTAGGGATTTGGCAGGGAACACAGATACGCAGTATTTT
CASSEARDLAGNTDTQYF
>.|TRBJ2-1|.|TRBV5-8
TGTGCCAGCAGCATCCCACGGGGGAGGTCCTACAATGAGCAGTTCTTC
CASSIPRGRSYNEQFF
>.|TRBJ2-1|.|TRBV4-1
TGCGCCAGCAGCACCCGACTCGTCAGCTCCTACAATGAGCAGTTCTTC
CASSTRLVSSYNEQFF
>.|TRBJ1-2|.|TRBV7-9
TGTGCCAGCAGCCCAAAAGCGTCGGCCCTTAGCTATGGCTACACCTTC
CASSPKASALSYGYTF
>TRBD1|TRBJ1-4|once|TRBV9
TGTGCCAGCAGCGTCTCAGGACAGGTCGCCGAGGAACTGTTTTTT
CASSVSGQVAEELFF
>TRBD1|TRBJ1-1|.|TRBV7-2
TGTGCCAGCAGCTTAGCGGGTGGGACAGGGGTGAGGGCTTTCTTT
CASSLAGGTGVRAFF
>.|TRBJ2-7|.|TRBV27
TGTGCCAGCAGTTTATCGGGGCGGAGCCCTTACGATCTGTACTTC
CASSLSGRSPYDLYF
>TRBD1|TRBJ1-2|once|TRBV15
TGTGCCACCAGCAGAGATCGGACAGGGGTAGATGGCTACACCTTC
CATSRDRTGVDGYTF
>TRBD2|TRBJ2-1|.|TRBV7-7
TGTGCCAGCAGCCTTACTAGCGGGAGTTTCTATGAGCAGTTCTTC
CASSLTSGSFYEQFF
>.|TRBJ1-3|.|TRBV30
TGTGCCTGGACCCCCGGACAGATTTCTGGAAACACCATATATTTT
CAWTPGQISGNTIYF
>.|TRBJ2-1|.|TRBV7-3
TGTGCCAGCAGCTTAACAAGGATCGGCGGCGTCAATGAGCAGTTCTTC
CASSLTRIGGVNEQFF